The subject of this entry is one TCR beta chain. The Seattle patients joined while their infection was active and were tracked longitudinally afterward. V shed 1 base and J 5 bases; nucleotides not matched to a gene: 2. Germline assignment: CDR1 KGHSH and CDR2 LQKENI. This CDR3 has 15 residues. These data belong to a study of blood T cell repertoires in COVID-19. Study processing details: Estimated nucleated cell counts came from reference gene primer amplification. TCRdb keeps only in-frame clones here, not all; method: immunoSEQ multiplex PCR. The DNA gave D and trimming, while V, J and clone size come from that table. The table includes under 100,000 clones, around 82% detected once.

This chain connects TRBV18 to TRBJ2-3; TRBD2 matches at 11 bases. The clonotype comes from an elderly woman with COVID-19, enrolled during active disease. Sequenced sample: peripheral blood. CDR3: CASSPQLAGVDTQYF. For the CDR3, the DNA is TGTGCCAGCTCACCACAACTAGCGGGAGTAGATACGCAGTATTTT.